Following are 8 T cell receptor beta chains from one sample sequenced in a study of STAT5B mutations in CD4+ large granular lymphocyte leukemia. The table came from immunoSEQ multiplex PCR; TCRdb's copy has only in-frame clones and leaves some out. There are 30,000 to 40,000 clones in the sample; 69% occur only once, and 2.5% to 3% lies in the top ten. The sample was CD4+ T cells from blood buffy coats. The receptors here all came from a human donor in good health.

This clone was recorded only once. The chain carries TRBV27 and TRBJ2-5; no definite D call. The V end lost 2 bases, the J end lost 5 bases, and 9 bases lay between the germline ends. Germline lookup yields CDR1 MNHEY and CDR2 SMNVEV (reference sequence). The CDR3 contains 13 residues. The DNA of the CDR3 is TGTGCCAGCAGTTTAGTAGGGTCGGAGACCCAGTACTTC. It yields the protein CASSLVGSETQYF.

There are a few counts of this clone. This sequence joins TRBV18 and TRBJ1-1, with TRBD1 as a possible D gene (6 bases). Germline lookup yields CDR1 KGHSH and CDR2 LQKENI. Trimming stripped 5 bases from V and 3 bases from J, with 16 bases between. The CDR3 spans 15 residues. The CDR3 here is CASSSTTAGDTEAFF. The CDR3, as DNA: TGTGCCAGCTCATCCACAACGGCAGGGGACACTGAAGCTTTCTTT.

The gene calls are TRBV12-5 and TRBJ1-3; the D is unclear. The CDR3 contains 14 residues. V lost 2 bases and J 0 bases, leaving 5 bases between the germline ends. The germline gives CDR1 LGHNT, CDR2 FRNRAP. CDR3 DNA: TGTGCTAGTGGTTTGCGGAACTCTGGAAACACCATATATTTT. It translates to CASGLRNSGNTIYF.

The chain employs TRBV7-3 and TRBJ2-7; D assignment may be TRBD1 or TRBD2 (7 bases each). V lost 5 bases and J lost 2, with 19 bases in between. The CDR3 loop spans 16 amino acids. CDR1 is SGHTA, CDR2 FQGTGA, per germline. The CDR3 here is CASSAQGKGGTYEQYF. CDR3 bases: TGTGCCAGCAGCGCACAGGGGAAGGGAGGGACCTACGAGCAGTACTTC.

The V and J genes are TRBV6-5 and TRBJ2-7; unclear D gene. The CDR3 has 14 residues. Trimming shortened V by 3 bases and J by 2 bases, and 11 bases separated the two germline ends. Germline CDR1 is MNHEY and CDR2 is SVGAGI. This CDR3 reads CASSYSHGPYEQYF. The CDR3 bases are TGTGCCAGCAGTTATTCCCATGGTCCCTACGAGCAGTACTTC.

V and J are TRBV7-9 and TRBJ2-2; 7 nucleotides align to TRBD1. CDR1 and CDR2 (germline): SEHNR, FQNEAQ (reference sequence). This CDR3 is 16 amino acids long. Trimming took 6 bases from V and 0 from J; bases not matched to a gene: 7. The chain's CDR3 is CASRDGQAANTGELFF. CDR3 nucleotide sequence: TGTGCCAGCAGGGACGGACAGGCAGCGAACACCGGGGAGCTGTTTTTT.

DNA of the CDR3: TGTGCCAGCTCACCGGGGAACAGCAATCAGCCCCAGCATTTT. As protein: CASSPGNSNQPQHF. This rearrangement joins TRBV18 to TRBJ1-5, with unresolved D. The ends were cut back, 3 bases at V and 1 base at J, with 7 bases in the middle. The CDR3 extends over 14 amino acids. Germline-derived CDR1 and CDR2 are KGHSH and LQKENI. The full variable domain, with the rest looked up from reference TRBV18 and TRBJ1-5, is NAGVMQNPRHLVRRRGQEARLRCSPMKGHSHVYWYRQLPEEGLKFMVYLQKENIIDESGMPKERFSAEFPKEGPSILRIQQVVRGDSAAYFCASSPGNSNQPQHFGDGTRLSIL.

V and J are TRBV5-1 and TRBJ2-1; TRBD1 or TRBD2 may be the D gene (5 bases each). The length of the CDR3 is 13 residues. The germline gives CDR1 SGHRS, CDR2 YFSETQ. Trimming shortened V by 4 bases and J by 6 bases, and 11 bases separated the two germline ends. CDR3 nucleotide sequence: TGCGCCAGCAGCACCGGGACCGGCAATGAGCAGTTCTTC. This encodes CASSTGTGNEQFF.